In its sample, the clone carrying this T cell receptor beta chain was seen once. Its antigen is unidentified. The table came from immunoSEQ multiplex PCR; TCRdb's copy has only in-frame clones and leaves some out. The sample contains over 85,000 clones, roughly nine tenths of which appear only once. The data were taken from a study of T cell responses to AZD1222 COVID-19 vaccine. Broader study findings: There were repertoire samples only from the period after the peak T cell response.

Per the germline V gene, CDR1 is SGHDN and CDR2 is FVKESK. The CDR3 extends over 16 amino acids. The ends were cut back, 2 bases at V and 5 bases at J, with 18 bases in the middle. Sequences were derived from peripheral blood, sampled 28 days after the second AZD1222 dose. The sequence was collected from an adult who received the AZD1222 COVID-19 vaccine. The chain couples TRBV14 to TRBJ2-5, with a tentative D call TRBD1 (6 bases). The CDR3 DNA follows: TGTGCCAGCAGCCAACCACTGGACAGTCTTCTGGAGACCCAGTACTTC. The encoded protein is CASSQPLDSLLETQYF.